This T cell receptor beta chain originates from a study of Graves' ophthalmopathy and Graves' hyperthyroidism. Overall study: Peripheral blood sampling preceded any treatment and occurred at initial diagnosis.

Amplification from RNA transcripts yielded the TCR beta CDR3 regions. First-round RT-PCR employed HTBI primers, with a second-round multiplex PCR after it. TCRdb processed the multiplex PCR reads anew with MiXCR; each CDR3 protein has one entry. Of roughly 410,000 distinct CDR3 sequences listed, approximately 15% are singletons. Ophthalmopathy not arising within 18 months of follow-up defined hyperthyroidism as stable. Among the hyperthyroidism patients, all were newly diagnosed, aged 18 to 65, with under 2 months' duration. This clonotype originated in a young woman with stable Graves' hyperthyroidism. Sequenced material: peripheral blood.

CDR3 amino acids: CASSPTRSYGYTF. The CDR3 DNA reads TGTGCCAGCAGCCCAACCAGGTCCTATGGCTACACCTTC. This chain joins TRBV6-1 and TRBJ1-2; D is undetermined. Germline-derived CDR1 and CDR2 are MNHNS and SASEGT. The CDR3 totals 13 residues. The V end was cut by 6 bases, the J end by 4 bases, with 12 bases between.